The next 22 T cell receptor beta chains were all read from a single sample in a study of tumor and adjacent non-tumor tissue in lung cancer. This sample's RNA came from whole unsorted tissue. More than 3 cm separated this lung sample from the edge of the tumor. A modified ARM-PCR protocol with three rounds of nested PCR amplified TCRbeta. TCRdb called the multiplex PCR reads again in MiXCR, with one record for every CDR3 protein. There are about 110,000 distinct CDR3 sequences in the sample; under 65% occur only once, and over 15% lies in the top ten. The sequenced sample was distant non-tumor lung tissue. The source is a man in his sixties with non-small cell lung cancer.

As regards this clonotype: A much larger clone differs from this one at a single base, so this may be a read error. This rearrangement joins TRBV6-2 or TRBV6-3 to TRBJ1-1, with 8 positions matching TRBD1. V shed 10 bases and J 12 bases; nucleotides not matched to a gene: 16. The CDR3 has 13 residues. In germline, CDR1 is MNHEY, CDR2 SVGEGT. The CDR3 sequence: CATSDRGLISTFF. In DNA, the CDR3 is TGTGCCACTTCTGACAGGGGATTGATTTCTACTTTCTTT.

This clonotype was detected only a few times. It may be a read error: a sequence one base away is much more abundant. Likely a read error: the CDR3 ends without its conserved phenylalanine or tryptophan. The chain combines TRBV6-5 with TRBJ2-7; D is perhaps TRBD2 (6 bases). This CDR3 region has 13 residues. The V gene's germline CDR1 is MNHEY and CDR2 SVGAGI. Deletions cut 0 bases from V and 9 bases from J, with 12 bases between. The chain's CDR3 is CASSYSGREVQYS. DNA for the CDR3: TGTGCCAGCAGTTACTCGGGGCGGGAAGTGCAGTACTCC.

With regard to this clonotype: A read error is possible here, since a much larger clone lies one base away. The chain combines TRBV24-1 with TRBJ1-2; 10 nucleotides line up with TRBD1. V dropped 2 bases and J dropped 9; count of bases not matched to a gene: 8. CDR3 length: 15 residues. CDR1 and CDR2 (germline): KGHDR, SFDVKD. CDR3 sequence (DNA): TGTGCCACCAGTGATTCCGGGACAGGGGAATATAGCTACACCTTC. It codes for CATSDSGTGEYSYTF.

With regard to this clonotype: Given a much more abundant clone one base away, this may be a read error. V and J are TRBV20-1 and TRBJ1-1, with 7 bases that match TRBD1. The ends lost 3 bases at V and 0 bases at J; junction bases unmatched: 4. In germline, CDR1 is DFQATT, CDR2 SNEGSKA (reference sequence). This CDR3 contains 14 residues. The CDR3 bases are TGCAGTGCTAGTCCCGGACAGGTGAACACTGAAGCTTTCTTT. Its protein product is CSASPGQVNTEAFF.

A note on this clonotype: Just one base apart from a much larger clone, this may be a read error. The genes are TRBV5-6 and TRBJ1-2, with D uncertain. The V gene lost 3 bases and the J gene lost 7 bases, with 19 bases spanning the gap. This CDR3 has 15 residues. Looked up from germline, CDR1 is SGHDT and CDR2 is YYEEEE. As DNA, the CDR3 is TGTGCCAGCAGCTGGGTGACGGTGCCGTCGACTGGCTACACCTTC. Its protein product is CASSWVTVPSTGYTF.

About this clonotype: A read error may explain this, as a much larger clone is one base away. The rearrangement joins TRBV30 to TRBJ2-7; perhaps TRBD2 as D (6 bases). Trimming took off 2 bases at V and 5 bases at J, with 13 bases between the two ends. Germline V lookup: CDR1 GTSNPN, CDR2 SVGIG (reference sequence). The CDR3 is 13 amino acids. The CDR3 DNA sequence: TGTGCCTGGAGTAGGGGACTGGCCGACGAGCAGTACTTC. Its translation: CAWSRGLADEQYF.

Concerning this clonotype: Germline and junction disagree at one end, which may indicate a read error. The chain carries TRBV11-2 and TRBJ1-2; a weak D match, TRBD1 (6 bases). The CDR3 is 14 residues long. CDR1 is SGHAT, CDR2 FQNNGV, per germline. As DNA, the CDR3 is TGTGCCATCAGCACCGACAGGTGGATGGGTGGCTACACCTTC. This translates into CAISTDRWMGGYTF. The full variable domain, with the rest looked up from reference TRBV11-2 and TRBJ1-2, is EAGVAQSPRYKIIEKRQSVAFWCNPISGHATLYWYQQILGQGPKLLIQFQNNGVVDDSQLPKDRFSAERLKGVDSTLKIQPAKLEDSAVYLCAISTDRWMGGYTFGSGTRLTVV.

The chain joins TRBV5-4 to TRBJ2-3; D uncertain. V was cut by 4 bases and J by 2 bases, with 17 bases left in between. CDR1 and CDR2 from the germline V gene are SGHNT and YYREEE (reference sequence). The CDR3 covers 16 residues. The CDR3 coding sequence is TGTGCCAGCAGCGTGAGACTCCATACTAACACAGATACGCAGTATTTT. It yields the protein CASSVRLHTNTDTQYF.

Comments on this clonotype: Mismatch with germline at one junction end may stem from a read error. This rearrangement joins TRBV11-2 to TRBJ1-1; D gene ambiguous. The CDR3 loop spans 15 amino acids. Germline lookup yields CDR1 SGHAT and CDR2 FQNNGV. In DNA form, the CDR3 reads TGTGCCAACAGCTTGAGACATGGCCTAAACACTGAAGCTTTCTTT. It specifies CANSLRHGLNTEAFF. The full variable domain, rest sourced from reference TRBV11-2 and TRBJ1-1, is EAGVAQSPRYKIIEKRQSVAFWCNPISGHATLYWYQQILGQGPKLLIQFQNNGVVDDSQLPKDRFSAERLKGVDSTLKIQPAKLEDSAVYLCANSLRHGLNTEAFFGQGTRLTVV.

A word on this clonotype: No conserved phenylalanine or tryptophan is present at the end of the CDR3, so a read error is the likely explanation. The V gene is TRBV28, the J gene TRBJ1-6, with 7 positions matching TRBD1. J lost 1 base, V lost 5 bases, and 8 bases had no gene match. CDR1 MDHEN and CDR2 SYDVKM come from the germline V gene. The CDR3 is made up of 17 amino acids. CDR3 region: CASSRDSFSSYNSPLHL. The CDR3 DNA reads TGTGCCAGCAGTCGGGACAGCTTTAGTTCCTATAATTCACCCCTCCACCTT.

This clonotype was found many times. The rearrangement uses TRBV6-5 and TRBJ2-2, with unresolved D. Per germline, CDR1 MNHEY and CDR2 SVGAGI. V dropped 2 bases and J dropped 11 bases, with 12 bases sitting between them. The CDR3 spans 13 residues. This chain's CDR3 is CASSYLGKRELFF. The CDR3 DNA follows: TGTGCCAGCAGTTACCTGGGAAAACGAGAGCTGTTTTTT.

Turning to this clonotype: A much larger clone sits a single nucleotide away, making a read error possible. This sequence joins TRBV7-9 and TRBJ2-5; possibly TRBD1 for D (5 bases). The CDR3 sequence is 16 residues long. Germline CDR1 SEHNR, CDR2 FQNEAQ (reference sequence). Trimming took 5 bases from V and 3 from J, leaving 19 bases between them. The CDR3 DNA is TGTGCCAGCAGCACTGTGCATGGGGCGCGTGAAGAGACCCAGTACTTC. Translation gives CASSTVHGAREETQYF. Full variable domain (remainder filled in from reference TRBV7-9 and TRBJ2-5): DTGVSQNPRHKITKRGQNVTFRCDPISEHNRLYWYRQTLGQGPEFLTYFQNEAQLEKSRLLSDRFSAERPKGSFSTLEIQRTEQGDSAMYLCASSTVHGAREETQYFGPGTRLLVL.

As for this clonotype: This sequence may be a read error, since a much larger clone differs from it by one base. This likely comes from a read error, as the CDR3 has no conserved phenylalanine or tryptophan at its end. The CDR3 DNA is TGTGCCAGCAGCTTTGGGGCCGGGGTCCAAGGGACCCAGTACTCC. Encoded protein: CASSFGAGVQGTQYS. The chain joins TRBV5-6 to TRBJ2-5; D is perhaps TRBD1 or TRBD2 (5 bases each). CDR1 is SGHDT and CDR2 is YYEEEE in the germline V gene. The CDR3 is 15 amino acids.

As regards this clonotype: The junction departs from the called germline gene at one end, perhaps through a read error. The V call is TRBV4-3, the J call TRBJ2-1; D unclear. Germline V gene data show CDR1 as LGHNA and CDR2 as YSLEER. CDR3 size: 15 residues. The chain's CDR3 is CVSSQASSSYNEQFF. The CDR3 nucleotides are TGCGTCAGCAGCCAAGCCTCGAGCTCCTACAATGAGCAATTCTTC.

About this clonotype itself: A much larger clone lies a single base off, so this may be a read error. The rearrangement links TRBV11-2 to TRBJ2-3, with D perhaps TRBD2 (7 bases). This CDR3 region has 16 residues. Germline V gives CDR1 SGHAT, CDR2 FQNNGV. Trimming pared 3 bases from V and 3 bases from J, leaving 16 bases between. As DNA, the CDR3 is TGTGCCAGCAGCTTTGTCTGGGGAGGGACAACAGATACGCAGTATTTT. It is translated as CASSFVWGGTTDTQYF.

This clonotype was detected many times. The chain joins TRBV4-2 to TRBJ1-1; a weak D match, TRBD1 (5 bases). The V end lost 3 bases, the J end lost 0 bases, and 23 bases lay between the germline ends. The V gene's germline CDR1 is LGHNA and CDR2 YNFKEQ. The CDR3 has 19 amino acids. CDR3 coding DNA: TGTGCCAGCAGCCACCCTAAGAAGGGGACGACGGGGTTGAACACTGAAGCTTTCTTT. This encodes CASSHPKKGTTGLNTEAFF.

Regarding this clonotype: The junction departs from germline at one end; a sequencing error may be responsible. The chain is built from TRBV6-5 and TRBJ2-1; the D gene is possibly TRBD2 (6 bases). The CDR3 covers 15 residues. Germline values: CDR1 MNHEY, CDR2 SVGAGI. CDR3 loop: CASSLVGGLLDEQFF. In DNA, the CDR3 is TGTGCAAGCAGCCTAGTGGGAGGCCTCTTGGATGAGCAGTTCTTC.

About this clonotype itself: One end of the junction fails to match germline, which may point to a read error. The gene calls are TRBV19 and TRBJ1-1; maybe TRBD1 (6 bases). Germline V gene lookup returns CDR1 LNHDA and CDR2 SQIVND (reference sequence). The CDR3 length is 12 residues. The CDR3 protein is CAAGWGGTKAFF. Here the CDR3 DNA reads TGTGCCGCTGGTTGGGGGGGCACTAAAGCTTTCTTT.

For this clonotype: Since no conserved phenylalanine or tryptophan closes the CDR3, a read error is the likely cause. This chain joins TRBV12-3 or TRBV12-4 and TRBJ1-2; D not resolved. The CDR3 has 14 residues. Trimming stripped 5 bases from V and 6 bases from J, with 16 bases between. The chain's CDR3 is CASSTKGRLDGYTI. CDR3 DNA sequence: TGTGCCAGCAGTACGAAAGGTCGTTTAGATGGCTACACCATC.

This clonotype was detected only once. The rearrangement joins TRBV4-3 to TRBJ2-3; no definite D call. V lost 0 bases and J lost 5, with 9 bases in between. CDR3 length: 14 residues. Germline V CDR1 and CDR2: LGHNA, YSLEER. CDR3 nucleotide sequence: TGCGCCAGCAGCCAAGATGCTCGTAAAGATACGCAGTATTTT. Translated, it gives CASSQDARKDTQYF.

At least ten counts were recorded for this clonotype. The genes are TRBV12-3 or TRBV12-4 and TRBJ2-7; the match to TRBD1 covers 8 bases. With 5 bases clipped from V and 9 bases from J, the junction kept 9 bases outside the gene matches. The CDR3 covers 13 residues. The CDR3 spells CASSPDRGGLQYF. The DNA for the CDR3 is TGTGCCAGCAGTCCAGACAGGGGCGGACTGCAGTACTTC.

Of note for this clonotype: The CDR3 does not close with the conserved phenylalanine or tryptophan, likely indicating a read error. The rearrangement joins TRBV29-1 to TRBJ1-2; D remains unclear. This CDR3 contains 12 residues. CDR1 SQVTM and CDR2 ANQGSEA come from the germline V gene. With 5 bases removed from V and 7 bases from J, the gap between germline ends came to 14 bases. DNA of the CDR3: TGCAGCGTTAGATCGGGATCTGGTGGCTACACCCTC. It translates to CSVRSGSGGYTL.